One and the same sample provided the 30 T cell receptor beta chains below, sequenced in a study of a mutant IDH1 vaccine in newly diagnosed glioma. Time point meaning: week 11, during vaccination. The vaccine gave 300 ug of a 20-mer mutant IDH1 peptide subcutaneously per dose. Profiled with immunoSEQ multiplex PCR; TCRdb holds only in-frame clones, not every one. Of roughly 61,000 clones listed, roughly 80% are singletons. The antigens for these receptors are not known. The sequencing here drew on PBMCs, taken from a glioma patient whose treatment included an IDH1 peptide vaccine. These receptors all stem from a man aged 50 to 59 with glioma.

The rearrangement links TRBV28 to TRBJ2-7; D remains unclear. The CDR3 runs to 13 residues. Trimming shortened V by 4 bases and J by 3 bases, and 10 bases separated the two germline ends. Germline CDR1 reads MDHEN; CDR2 reads SYDVKM. CDR3 protein: CASSWSTLYEQYF. CDR3 bases: TGTGCCAGCAGTTGGTCGACCCTCTACGAGCAGTACTTC.

V is TRBV5-6 and J is TRBJ1-4; 7 bases are a match to TRBD1. Per the germline V gene, CDR1 is SGHDT and CDR2 is YYEEEE. J was trimmed by 4 bases and V by 1 base; bases with no gene match: 4. The CDR3 loop spans 15 amino acids. The CDR3 DNA sequence: TGTGCCAGCAGCTTGTCGGGACAGAGTAATGAAAAACTGTTTTTT. It specifies CASSLSGQSNEKLFF.

Remarks on this clone: Other DNA sequences from this sample encode an identical CDR3 as well. V and J are TRBV6-5 and TRBJ1-1, with D unclear. V lost 0 bases to trimming and J lost 1 base, with 9 bases between them. CDR3 length equals 15 residues. Germline-derived CDR1 and CDR2 are MNHEY and SVGAGI. CDR3: CASSYSNAGNTEAFF. The CDR3, as DNA: TGTGCCAGCAGTTACTCGAACGCAGGGAACACTGAAGCTTTCTTT.

This sequence joins TRBV19 and TRBJ2-1, with 8 bases identical to TRBD2. J gave up 4 bases and V 4 bases, and 18 bases lay outside the gene matches. The length of the CDR3 is 19 residues. Looked up from germline, CDR1 is LNHDA and CDR2 is SQIVND (reference sequence). The DNA for the CDR3 is TGTGCCAGTAGTAAGGCCCTAGAAACCCGGGGGGGCGCATACAATGAGCAGTTCTTC. Its translation: CASSKALETRGGAYNEQFF.

This clone was detected only a few times. The chain is built from TRBV19 and TRBJ2-3; TRBD2 aligns across 14 bases. This CDR3 region has 18 residues. Germline-derived CDR1 and CDR2 are LNHDA and SQIVND (reference sequence). V shed 5 bases and J 3 bases; nucleotides not matched to a gene: 10. CDR3 nucleotide sequence: TGTGCCAGTAGTTCGACCGGGACTAGCGGGAGCAGAACAGATACGCAGTATTTT. Its translation: CASSSTGTSGSRTDTQYF. Complete variable domain (other parts from reference TRBV19 and TRBJ2-3): DGGITQSPKYLFRKEGQNVTLSCEQNLNHDAMYWYRQDPGQGLRLIYYSQIVNDFQKGDIAEGYSVSREKKESFPLTVTSAQKNPTAFYLCASSSTGTSGSRTDTQYFGPGTRLTVL.

This rearrangement joins TRBV11-3 to TRBJ2-7, with D perhaps TRBD2 (5 bases). The V gene's germline CDR1 is SGHNT and CDR2 YENEEA. The V gene lost 4 bases and the J gene lost 0 bases, with 10 bases spanning the gap. The CDR3 extends over 14 amino acids. The CDR3 nucleotides are TGTGCCAGCAGCTCAGGTGGGAGCTCCTACGAGCAGTACTTC. Translated, it gives CASSSGGSSYEQYF.

The V call is TRBV10-2, the J call TRBJ2-1; D is ambiguous. The V gene lost 2 bases and the J gene lost 4 bases, with 9 bases spanning the gap. Germline V gene data show CDR1 as WSHSY and CDR2 as SAAADI. The CDR3 loop spans 14 amino acids. The CDR3 DNA is TGCGCCAGCAGTGAGCGTCAGAGTTACAATGAGCAGTTCTTC. Residues: CASSERQSYNEQFF.

The chain carries TRBV6-5 and TRBJ2-7, with no clear D. This CDR3 has 16 residues. Germline V CDR1 and CDR2: MNHEY, SVGAGI. The germline V and J ends were trimmed by 0 bases and 7 bases, with 19 bases remaining between them. The CDR3 sequence is CASSYSKGRPVREQYF. The CDR3 nucleotides read TGTGCCAGCAGTTACTCGAAGGGCAGGCCCGTACGAGAGCAGTACTTC.

The rearrangement joins TRBV11-2 to TRBJ1-6; 10 bases are a match to TRBD1. The CDR3 runs 16 residues. Losses at the gene ends were 1 base for V and 7 bases for J; bases not matched to a gene: 4. Germline loops: CDR1 SGHAT, CDR2 FQNNGV. CDR3 in DNA: TGTGCCAGCAGCTTAGTGACAGGGGGCCCAAATTCACCCCTCCACTTT. Amino acid sequence: CASSLVTGGPNSPLHF. The entire variable domain, with the rest obtained from reference TRBV11-2 and TRBJ1-6, is as follows: EAGVAQSPRYKIIEKRQSVAFWCNPISGHATLYWYQQILGQGPKLLIQFQNNGVVDDSQLPKDRFSAERLKGVDSTLKIQPAKLEDSAVYLCASSLVTGGPNSPLHFGNGTRLTVT.

The chain employs TRBV7-2 and TRBJ2-5; tentative D call: TRBD2 (5 bases). The germline V gene has CDR1 SGHTA and CDR2 FQGNSA. The V gene lost 4 bases and the J gene lost 2 bases, with 11 bases spanning the gap. The CDR3 loop spans 14 amino acids. The DNA for the CDR3 is TGTGCCAGCAGCTCTTACGGGGTACAAGAGACCCAGTACTTC. This codes for CASSSYGVQETQYF. Full variable domain (missing parts from reference TRBV7-2 and TRBJ2-5): GAGVSQSPSNKVTEKGKDVELRCDPISGHTALYWYRQSLGQGLEFLIYFQGNSAPDKSGLPSDRFSAERTGGSVSTLTIQRTQQEDSAVYLCASSSYGVQETQYFGPGTRLLVL.

The chain recombines TRBV7-6 with TRBJ2-6; no clear D gene. The V gene's germline CDR1 is SGHVS and CDR2 FNYEAQ. Trimming took 5 bases from V and 4 from J, leaving 12 bases between them. The CDR3 covers 15 residues. The CDR3 protein is CASSPVPSGANVLTF. The DNA for the CDR3 is TGTGCCAGCAGCCCCGTCCCATCGGGGGCCAACGTCCTGACTTTC.

The chain joins TRBV19 to TRBJ1-5, with D possibly TRBD1 on 5 matching bases. Trimming shortened V by 0 bases and J by 3 bases, and 9 bases separated the two germline ends. This CDR3 has 15 amino acids. Germline CDR1 and CDR2: LNHDA and SQIVND (reference sequence). CDR3 DNA sequence: TGTGCCAGTAGTATAGATGGGGCGACCAATCAGCCCCAGCATTTT. It translates to CASSIDGATNQPQHF.

The rearrangement joins TRBV11-3 to TRBJ2-2; D might be TRBD1 (6 bases). Germline CDR1 SGHNT, CDR2 YENEEA. The CDR3 loop spans 14 amino acids. V lost 5 bases and J lost 6, with 13 bases in between. The CDR3 is CASSLPGQPGELFF. The CDR3 DNA sequence: TGTGCCAGCAGCCTCCCCGGACAGCCCGGGGAGCTGTTTTTT.

V gene TRBV7-2 combines with J gene TRBJ2-1; no clear D. Deletions cut 5 bases from V and 7 bases from J, with 9 bases between. Germline V gene sequence: CDR1 SGHTA, CDR2 FQGNSA. The CDR3 sequence is 12 residues long. The CDR3 protein is CASSKPTNEQFF. The CDR3 DNA reads as TGTGCCAGCAGCAAACCGACGAATGAGCAGTTCTTC.

The V gene is TRBV5-5, the J gene TRBJ2-7; TRBD2 matches 8 bases. The CDR3 spans 14 residues. Looked up from germline, CDR1 is SGHKS and CDR2 is YYEKEE (reference sequence). The J segment lost 0 bases and the V segment lost 4 bases, leaving 3 bases of the junction unmatched. CDR3 in amino acids: CASSPGGSSYEQYF. In DNA, the CDR3 is TGTGCCAGCAGCCCGGGAGGGAGCTCCTACGAGCAGTACTTC.

The chain recombines TRBV7-2 with TRBJ2-2; maybe TRBD1 (5 bases). V shed 5 bases and J shed 4 bases, with 14 bases lying between them. Germline V gene lookup returns CDR1 SGHTA and CDR2 FQGNSA. The CDR3 length is 15 residues. This CDR3 reads CASSPAGLSTGELFF. In DNA, the CDR3 is TGTGCCAGCAGCCCGGCAGGGCTAAGCACCGGGGAGCTGTTTTTT.

The V call is TRBV18, the J call TRBJ2-1; D remains unclear. The germline V gene encodes CDR1 KGHSH and CDR2 LQKENI. This CDR3 has 14 amino acids. V lost 2 bases, J lost 1 base, and 6 bases lay in between. CDR3 amino acids: CASSPGVSYNEQFF. In DNA form, the CDR3 reads TGTGCCAGCTCACCAGGGGTTTCCTACAATGAGCAGTTCTTC. Full variable domain (rest looked up from reference TRBV18 and TRBJ2-1): NAGVMQNPRHLVRRRGQEARLRCSPMKGHSHVYWYRQLPEEGLKFMVYLQKENIIDESGMPKERFSAEFPKEGPSILRIQQVVRGDSAAYFCASSPGVSYNEQFFGPGTRLTVL.

The chain recombines TRBV11-1 with TRBJ1-2, with D unclear. V dropped 2 bases and J dropped 3 bases, with 7 bases sitting between them. Per germline, CDR1 SGHAT and CDR2 FQDESV (reference sequence). The CDR3 has 13 residues. Written as DNA, the CDR3 is TGTGCCAGCAGCTTATCTGGGGACTATGGCTACACCTTC. This encodes CASSLSGDYGYTF.

This clone was seen a single time. V is TRBV5-1 and J is TRBJ2-1, with a tentative D call TRBD2 (5 bases). The CDR3 consists of 12 residues. The ends were cut back, 2 bases at V and 7 bases at J, with 7 bases in the middle. Germline V gene sequence: CDR1 SGHRS, CDR2 YFSETQ. In nucleotides, the CDR3 is TGCGCCAGCAGCTTAACGGGAAATGAGCAGTTCTTC. Its translation is CASSLTGNEQFF.

CDR3 protein: CASSFTGGTDTQYF. The CDR3 DNA reads TGTGCCAGCAGCTTTACCGGAGGCACAGATACGCAGTATTTT. The rearrangement uses TRBV11-2 and TRBJ2-3; D not resolved. The CDR3 runs 14 residues. With 3 bases removed from V and 1 base from J, the gap between germline ends came to 8 bases. Germline-derived CDR1 and CDR2 are SGHAT and FQNNGV.

The chain links TRBV5-1 to TRBJ2-7; TRBD1 is a possible D gene (5 bases). The germline CDR1 and CDR2 sequences are SGHRS and YFSETQ. The V gene lost 0 bases and the J gene lost 0 bases, with 7 bases spanning the gap. The CDR3 consists of 14 residues. This chain's CDR3 is CASSLEGYSYEQYF. The CDR3 nucleotides read TGCGCCAGCAGCTTGGAGGGGTACTCCTACGAGCAGTACTTC.

On this clone itself: A junction end diverges from the germline sequence, so it may reflect a read error. CDR3 nucleotide sequence: TGCGCCAGCACCCAAGAGTTAGCGGGAGGATACGAGCAGTACTTC. Its protein product is CASTQELAGGYEQYF. J is TRBJ2-7 and V is TRBV4-1; TRBD2 aligns across 10 bases. This CDR3 comprises 15 residues. Looked up from germline, CDR1 is MGHRA and CDR2 is YSYEKL.

This clone was counted only a few times. The chain combines TRBV15 with TRBJ2-7; D not resolved. This CDR3 has 12 residues. CDR1 LNHNV and CDR2 YYDKDF come from the germline V gene (reference sequence). V lost 0 bases, J lost 6 bases, and 6 bases lay in between. DNA for the CDR3: TGTGCCACCAGCAGAGAGGTTGGCGAGCAGTACTTC. The encoded protein is CATSREVGEQYF.

The chain has TRBV6-1 and TRBJ2-5; the D is unclear. The CDR3 has 13 residues. Germline V gene sequence: CDR1 MNHNS, CDR2 SASEGT. Trimming shortened V by 4 bases and J by 5 bases, and 11 bases separated the two germline ends. The CDR3 reads CASSGGLEETQYF. For the CDR3, the DNA is TGTGCCAGCAGTGGGGGTTTGGAGGAGACCCAGTACTTC.

The J gene is TRBJ2-1, the V gene TRBV6-5; possible D gene TRBD2, 5 bases. V was clipped by 4 bases and J by 9 bases, with 10 bases between them. CDR1 MNHEY and CDR2 SVGAGI come from the germline V gene. This CDR3 spans 12 amino acids. CDR3 sequence reads: CASSSLASEQFF. CDR3 nucleotide sequence: TGTGCCAGCAGTTCCCTAGCAAGTGAGCAGTTCTTC.

The CDR3 sequence is CASSLDVGYEQYF. CDR3 coding DNA: TGTGCCAGCAGCTTAGATGTCGGATACGAGCAGTACTTC. V and J are TRBV7-7 and TRBJ2-7, with D unresolved. Germline CDR1 is SSHAT and CDR2 is FNYEAQ (reference sequence). There are 13 residues in the CDR3. V was pared by 1 base and J by 4 bases, with 8 bases between. Using reference TRBV7-7 and TRBJ2-7 for the parts outside the CDR3, the full variable domain is GAGVSQSPRYKVTKRGQDVTLRCDPISSHATLYWYQQALGQGPEFLTYFNYEAQPDKSGLPSDRFSAERPEGSISTLTIQRTEQRDSAMYRCASSLDVGYEQYFGPGTRLTVT.

This clone was counted a single time. The chain recombines TRBV18 with TRBJ1-4; D not certain. Germline V gene lookup returns CDR1 KGHSH and CDR2 LQKENI. The CDR3 covers 12 residues. V lost 3 bases and J lost 6, with 5 bases in between. The CDR3 coding sequence is TGTGCCAGCTCACCGACGGATGAAAAACTGTTTTTT. The encoded protein is CASSPTDEKLFF.

The J gene is TRBJ1-1, the V gene TRBV14; D remains unclear. V was cut by 0 bases and J by 5 bases, with 7 bases left in between. The CDR3 contains 13 residues. CDR1 is SGHDN, CDR2 FVKESK, per germline. The CDR3 reads CASSQDVWTEAFF. DNA for the CDR3: TGTGCCAGCAGCCAAGATGTGTGGACTGAAGCTTTCTTT.

In its sample, this clone is large. The DNA for the CDR3 is TGTGCCAGCAGCGAGGGACAGGGGGACACAGATACGCAGTATTTT. It codes for CASSEGQGDTDTQYF. This chain connects TRBV7-9 to TRBJ2-3; 11 bases match TRBD1. Germline assignment: CDR1 SEHNR and CDR2 FQNEAQ (reference sequence). The CDR3 sequence is 15 residues long. Losses at the gene ends were 5 bases for V and 2 bases for J; bases not matched to a gene: 3.

This clone has only a few counts. This chain links TRBV7-9 with TRBJ1-5, with D possibly being TRBD1 (5 bases). CDR1 is SEHNR, CDR2 FQNEAQ, per germline (reference sequence). Trimming pared 4 bases from V and 1 base from J, leaving 14 bases between. This CDR3 spans 16 amino acids. CDR3 in DNA: TGTGCCAGCAGCTCCGACAGTCTGGGGAGCAATCAGCCCCAGCATTTT. The encoded protein is CASSSDSLGSNQPQHF. Filled out from reference TRBV7-9 and TRBJ1-5, the complete variable domain reads DTGVSQNPRHKITKRGQNVTFRCDPISEHNRLYWYRQTLGQGPEFLTYFQNEAQLEKSRLLSDRFSAERPKGSFSTLEIQRTEQGDSAMYLCASSSDSLGSNQPQHFGDGTRLSIL.